These 17 T cell receptor beta chains came from one sample sequenced in a study of cytomegalovirus exposure and HLA in healthy donors. Clones were sequenced by immunoSEQ multiplex PCR, and TCRdb holds only the in-frame ones, with some missing. Found here are roughly 200,000 clones, roughly 81% of them singletons; the top ten hold around 1.3%. Sequencing used PBMCs. The receptors stem from a young woman in good health and CMV-seronegative.

V gene TRBV5-1 combines with J gene TRBJ1-6, with 7 bases matching TRBD1. V lost 4 bases, J lost 6 bases, and 13 bases stayed unmatched. Per germline, CDR1 SGHRS and CDR2 YFSETQ. The CDR3 totals 17 residues. In nucleotides, the CDR3 is TGCGCCAGCAGCCTCGAGCATGGGGACAGCGTTAATTCACCCCTCCACTTT. Its protein product is CASSLEHGDSVNSPLHF. The entire variable domain, with the rest obtained from reference TRBV5-1 and TRBJ1-6, is as follows: KAGVTQTPRYLIKTRGQQVTLSCSPISGHRSVSWYQQTPGQGLQFLFEYFSETQRNKGNFPGRFSGRQFSNSRSEMNVSTLELGDSALYLCASSLEHGDSVNSPLHFGNGTRLTVT.

This clone is a singleton in its sample. The chain joins TRBV30 to TRBJ2-3; tentatively, D is TRBD2 (6 bases). The CDR3 sequence is 15 residues long. Germline-derived CDR1 and CDR2 are GTSNPN and SVGIG (reference sequence). V was shortened by 2 bases and J by 6 bases, with 18 bases between the two germline ends. Here the CDR3 DNA reads TGTGCCTGGAGTTCCTTGGGCGGGGTTCGGGATACGCAGTATTTT. Its translation is CAWSSLGGVRDTQYF.

This clone was recorded a few times. This rearrangement joins TRBV2 to TRBJ2-3; TRBD2 matches 12 bases. The J segment lost 4 bases and the V segment lost 6 bases, leaving 8 bases of the junction unmatched. This CDR3 is 16 amino acids long. The germline gives CDR1 SNHLY, CDR2 FYNNEI. The CDR3 loop reads CASSHRTSGTSDTQYF. CDR3 bases: TGTGCCAGCAGCCACAGGACTAGCGGGACGTCAGATACGCAGTATTTT.

This chain uses TRBV19 with TRBJ2-4, with 9 bases matching TRBD1. CDR1 and CDR2 from the germline V gene are LNHDA and SQIVND (reference sequence). The V gene end was trimmed by 5 bases and the J gene end by 0 bases; junction bases not matched to a gene: 8. The CDR3 length is 17 residues. The CDR3 loop reads CASSQSGTGIAKNIQYF. The CDR3 DNA follows: TGTGCCAGTAGTCAATCTGGGACAGGGATAGCCAAAAACATTCAGTACTTC.

V is TRBV4-2 and J is TRBJ2-5; no reliable D call. The CDR3 is 15 amino acids. Trimming stripped 4 bases from V and 3 bases from J, with 15 bases between. Germline values: CDR1 LGHNA, CDR2 YNFKEQ. The CDR3 region is CASSPGSLLEETQYF. CDR3 in DNA: TGTGCCAGCAGCCCAGGATCCCTCCTTGAAGAGACCCAGTACTTC.

The V gene is TRBV28, the J gene TRBJ2-7; D perhaps matches TRBD1 (5 bases). V lost 5 bases, J lost 4 bases, and 9 bases lay in between. This CDR3 spans 12 amino acids. Germline V gene lookup returns CDR1 MDHEN and CDR2 SYDVKM. For the CDR3, the DNA is TGTGCCAGCAGTGTAGGGGTATACGAGCAGTACTTC. Its protein product is CASSVGVYEQYF. Looking up the rest from reference TRBV28 and TRBJ2-7 gives the full variable domain: DVKVTQSSRYLVKRTGEKVFLECVQDMDHENMFWYRQDPGLGLRLIYFSYDVKMKEKGDIPEGYSVSREKKERFSLILESASTNQTSMYLCASSVGVYEQYFGPGTRLTVT.

The chain joins TRBV5-1 to TRBJ2-7; 11 nucleotides agree with TRBD1. V lost 3 bases and J lost 3; bases outside the gene matches: 5. This CDR3 region has 15 residues. Germline V lookup: CDR1 SGHRS, CDR2 YFSETQ. The CDR3 bases are TGCGCCAGCAGCTCTATCGGGACAGGGGGCTACGAGCAGTACTTC. It translates to CASSSIGTGGYEQYF. The full variable domain, with the rest looked up from reference TRBV5-1 and TRBJ2-7, is KAGVTQTPRYLIKTRGQQVTLSCSPISGHRSVSWYQQTPGQGLQFLFEYFSETQRNKGNFPGRFSGRQFSNSRSEMNVSTLELGDSALYLCASSSIGTGGYEQYFGPGTRLTVT.

This sequence joins TRBV15 and TRBJ2-7; possible D gene TRBD1, 8 bases. This CDR3 comprises 16 residues. The germline V and J ends were trimmed by 1 base and 0 bases, with 13 bases remaining between them. Germline values: CDR1 LNHNV, CDR2 YYDKDF (reference sequence). The CDR3 sequence: CATSRGTGGGSYEQYF. The CDR3 bases are TGTGCCACCAGCAGAGGAACAGGGGGGGGCTCCTACGAGCAGTACTTC.

The V gene is TRBV9, the J gene TRBJ1-6; the D gene is possibly TRBD1 (5 bases). The germline gives CDR1 SGDLS, CDR2 YYNGEE. V was trimmed by 0 bases and J by 7 bases, leaving 11 bases between them. The CDR3 runs 15 residues. CDR3 protein: CASSVDQGGNSPLHF. CDR3 DNA: TGTGCCAGCAGCGTAGACCAGGGCGGCAATTCACCCCTCCACTTT.

This clone was detected ten times or more. The chain carries TRBV19 and TRBJ1-3; possible D gene TRBD1, 6 bases. CDR1 LNHDA and CDR2 SQIVND come from the germline V gene (reference sequence). The ends were cut back, 8 bases at V and 0 bases at J, with 11 bases in the middle. The CDR3 runs to 14 residues. The chain's CDR3 is CASERGSSGNTIYF. The CDR3 DNA reads TGTGCCAGTGAGAGGGGGAGCTCTGGAAACACCATATATTTT.

This clone was detected only once. V usage is TRBV9 and J usage is TRBJ2-7, with D perhaps matching TRBD2 (5 bases). The CDR3 has 16 residues. Germline values: CDR1 SGDLS, CDR2 YYNGEE. Trimming removed 0 bases at V and 7 bases at J, with 20 bases between. The CDR3 reads CASSVDSGLQDEEQYF. The CDR3 nucleotides are TGTGCCAGCAGCGTAGATTCGGGGTTGCAGGACGAAGAGCAGTACTTC.

The J gene is TRBJ1-5, the V gene TRBV2, with TRBD1 as a possible D gene (6 bases). Trimming left V 5 bases short and J 6 bases short, with 17 bases between. The CDR3 is made up of 15 amino acids. Germline-derived CDR1 and CDR2 are SNHLY and FYNNEI. The DNA for the CDR3 is TGTGCCAGCAGTTCCACGGGGGGGCCGGGTCAGCCCCAGCATTTT. Its protein is CASSSTGGPGQPQHF.

The chain joins TRBV9 to TRBJ2-6; the D is unclear. Trimming removed 1 base at V and 0 bases at J, with 8 bases between. The CDR3 totals 16 residues. Germline V gives CDR1 SGDLS, CDR2 YYNGEE. The CDR3 region is CASSVQSHSGANVLTF. CDR3 bases: TGTGCCAGCAGCGTACAATCCCACTCTGGGGCCAACGTCCTGACTTTC.

CDR3 coding DNA: TGTGCCAGCAGTGAATCTAGGACAGGGGACGGCGGGGAGCTGTTTTTT. Translating it yields CASSESRTGDGGELFF. V usage is TRBV6-1 and J usage is TRBJ2-2, with TRBD1 identical over 9 bases. Germline CDR1 and CDR2: MNHNS and SASEGT. With V trimmed by 2 bases and J by 7 bases, 8 bases remained unmatched. The CDR3 consists of 16 residues.

The chain is built from TRBV5-6 and TRBJ2-7, with 7 bases lining up with TRBD1. Germline CDR1 reads SGHDT; CDR2 reads YYEEEE. With 6 bases clipped from V and 5 bases from J, the junction kept 17 bases outside the gene matches. CDR3 length: 16 amino acids. The CDR3 here is CASNRITGDLLDEQYF. CDR3 nucleotides: TGTGCCAGCAACCGAATAACAGGGGACCTCTTGGACGAGCAGTACTTC.

J is TRBJ1-4 and V is TRBV5-6, with D perhaps TRBD1 (6 bases). The CDR3 runs 16 residues. Germline V gives CDR1 SGHDT, CDR2 YYEEEE. Trimming cost V 3 bases and J 3 bases, with 15 bases left between them. CDR3 DNA: TGTGCCAGCAGCTCCTTTCAACAGGGACCTAATGAAAAACTGTTTTTT. Amino acids: CASSSFQQGPNEKLFF.

The genes are TRBV30 and TRBJ1-5; possible D gene TRBD1, 6 bases. V lost 1 base to trimming and J lost 3 bases, with 19 bases between them. This CDR3 is built from 17 residues. Germline V gene sequence: CDR1 GTSNPN, CDR2 SVGIG (reference sequence). The CDR3 DNA follows: TGTGCCTGGAGTGGAGGGGGGGTGACCCATACCAATCAGCCCCAGCATTTT. Its translation: CAWSGGGVTHTNQPQHF. Drawing the rest from reference TRBV30 and TRBJ1-5, the complete variable domain is SQTIHQWPATLVQPVGSPLSLECTVEGTSNPNLYWYRQAAGRGLQLLFYSVGIGQISSEVPQNLSASRPQDRQFILSSKKLLLSDSGFYLCAWSGGGVTHTNQPQHFGDGTRLSIL.